Each of the 24 T cell receptor beta chains below was sequenced from the same sample in a study of early T cells in non-severe SARS-CoV-2 infection. One entry per CDR3 protein, called by TCRdb with MiXCR from the 5' RACE reads. Among about 37,000 distinct CDR3 sequences listed, approximately 8.7% were seen once. Sequenced here: whole blood, sampled at baseline. Receptor source: an adult who was a healthcare worker with PCR-confirmed SARS-CoV-2 infection or an uninfected control (not recorded which).

As for this clonotype: Germline and junction disagree at one end, which may indicate a read error. The CDR3 DNA sequence: TGTGCTAGCAGCTTAGCGGGGGGGACCACAGATACGCAGTATTTT. It codes for CASSLAGGTTDTQYF. V usage is TRBV7-7 and J usage is TRBJ2-3; 11 bases map to TRBD2. Germline CDR1 and CDR2: SSHAT and FNYEAQ (reference sequence). This CDR3 is built from 15 residues.

The chain uses TRBV20-1 and TRBJ2-5; D perhaps matches TRBD2 (6 bases). CDR1 is DFQATT, CDR2 SNEGSKA, per germline (reference sequence). The CDR3 is 14 amino acids. The V and J ends lost 6 bases and 1 base respectively, with 15 bases between them. CDR3 amino acids: CSAARAGPQETQYF. The DNA for the CDR3 is TGCAGTGCCGCGCGGGCGGGACCCCAAGAGACCCAGTACTTC.

This clonotype appeared many times. The chain recombines TRBV25-1 with TRBJ2-1, with no clear D. Germline assignment: CDR1 MGHDK and CDR2 SYGVNS. The CDR3 extends over 14 amino acids. The V end was cut by 8 bases, the J end by 9 bases, with 20 bases between. The CDR3 coding sequence is TGTGCCAGCGAAACCCCCAGCCGAAGTGGTGAGCAGTTCTTC. It codes for CASETPSRSGEQFF.

J is TRBJ2-5 and V is TRBV30, with TRBD1 matching over 8 bases. The CDR3 length is 13 residues. From germline, CDR1 is GTSNPN and CDR2 SVGIG (reference sequence). V lost 8 bases and J lost 0; bases outside the gene matches: 5. CDR3 bases: TGTGCCCGGGCAGGGGGCTACCAAGAGACCCAGTACTTC. Translating it yields CARAGGYQETQYF.

The chain couples TRBV11-2 to TRBJ2-3, with D possibly being TRBD1 or TRBD2 (6 bases each). The V end was cut by 6 bases, the J end by 4 bases, with 17 bases between. Germline assignment: CDR1 SGHAT and CDR2 FQNNGV. The CDR3 has 15 residues. The CDR3 loop is CASRVSGRGADTQYF. The CDR3 DNA sequence: TGTGCCAGCAGAGTTAGCGGAAGGGGGGCAGATACGCAGTATTTT. The full variable domain, its missing parts supplied by reference TRBV11-2 and TRBJ2-3, is EAGVAQSPRYKIIEKRQSVAFWCNPISGHATLYWYQQILGQGPKLLIQFQNNGVVDDSQLPKDRFSAERLKGVDSTLKIQPAKLEDSAVYLCASRVSGRGADTQYFGPGTRLTVL.

The table lists this clonotype with many counts. The chain has TRBV20-1 and TRBJ2-7; TRBD2 might be the D (7 bases). CDR3 length equals 14 residues. CDR1 and CDR2 (germline): DFQATT, SNEGSKA (reference sequence). V shed 1 base and J shed 3 bases, with 13 bases lying between them. The CDR3 DNA follows: TGCAGTGCTAGAGTTGCGGGGGCGGACTACGAGCAGTACTTC. This sequence encodes CSARVAGADYEQYF.

This clonotype has just one count. A much larger clonotype is one base distant, so this may be a read error. This chain connects TRBV7-2 to TRBJ1-5; no firm D call. Germline V CDR1 and CDR2: SGHTA, FQGNSA. This CDR3 comprises 14 residues. CDR3 protein: CASSLAPGYQPRHF. DNA for the CDR3: TGTGCCAGCAGCTTAGCGCCGGGGTATCAGCCCCGGCATTTT.

The chain carries TRBV9 and TRBJ2-1; 8 nucleotides agree with TRBD1. CDR3 size: 12 residues. Losses at the gene ends were 5 bases for V and 9 bases for J; bases not matched to a gene: 4. Germline-derived CDR1 and CDR2 are SGDLS and YYNGEE. The CDR3 coding sequence is TGTGCCAGCAGTGGTCAGGGGGCTGAGCAGTTCTTC. This sequence encodes CASSGQGAEQFF.

This clonotype was detected ten times or more. The chain is built from TRBV20-1 and TRBJ1-5; the D is unclear. The germline V gene has CDR1 DFQATT and CDR2 SNEGSKA (reference sequence). With 6 bases removed from V and 0 bases from J, the gap between germline ends came to 15 bases. The CDR3 contains 15 residues. CDR3 DNA: TGCAGTGCCAATTCTAGGGTCGGTAGCAATCAGCCCCAGCATTTT. This sequence encodes CSANSRVGSNQPQHF.

This clonotype was observed many times. The V call is TRBV25-1, the J call TRBJ2-3, with D possibly being TRBD2 (6 bases). CDR3 length: 16 amino acids. CDR1 is MGHDK and CDR2 is SYGVNS in the germline V gene. V shed 4 bases and J shed 4 bases, with 18 bases lying between them. The CDR3 spells CASSGTTSRLADTQYF. As DNA, the CDR3 is TGTGCCAGCAGTGGCACGACTAGTAGGTTGGCAGATACGCAGTATTTT.

This clonotype was found a few times. V and J are TRBV28 and TRBJ1-5; 7 bases fit TRBD1. J gave up 6 bases and V 5 bases, and 7 bases lay outside the gene matches. Germline V CDR1 and CDR2: MDHEN, SYDVKM. This CDR3 spans 14 amino acids. The CDR3 region is CASSNGQAAQPQHF. The CDR3 DNA reads TGTGCCAGCAGTAACGGACAGGCCGCTCAGCCCCAGCATTTT.

This clonotype was counted at least ten times. The V and J genes are TRBV24-1 and TRBJ2-1, with D unclear. Trimming stripped 1 base from V and 7 bases from J, with 13 bases between. The germline CDR1 and CDR2 sequences are KGHDR and SFDVKD. The CDR3 length is 15 residues. CDR3 sequence reads: CATSDFRSMMNEQFF. CDR3 coding DNA: TGTGCCACCAGTGATTTTAGGTCGATGATGAATGAGCAGTTCTTC.

This clonotype was recorded at least ten times. The V call is TRBV10-3, the J call TRBJ2-7, with D perhaps given as TRBD1 or TRBD2 (5 bases each). CDR1 and CDR2 from the germline V gene are ENHRY and SYGVKD. CDR3 size: 14 residues. V shed 0 bases and J shed 5 bases, with 11 bases lying between them. CDR3 DNA sequence: TGTGCCATCAGTGAGTCAGGGACCAGGGACGAGCAGTACTTC. Translated, it gives CAISESGTRDEQYF.

V usage is TRBV12-3 or TRBV12-4 and J usage is TRBJ2-5; D may correspond to TRBD1 or TRBD2 (5 bases each). The V and J ends lost 3 bases and 4 bases respectively, with 12 bases between them. The CDR3 is made up of 14 amino acids. The CDR3 DNA reads as TGTGCCAGCAGTTTTGGGGGTTTTCGAGAGACCCAGTACTTC. Translating it yields CASSFGGFRETQYF.

This clonotype was counted many times. The V and J genes are TRBV4-3 and TRBJ1-6; the D is unclear. CDR1 is LGHNA and CDR2 is YSLEER in the germline V gene. V was pared by 0 bases and J by 0 bases, with 15 bases between. The CDR3 loop spans 19 amino acids. The chain's CDR3 is CASSQEYIATSSYNSPLHF. In DNA form, the CDR3 reads TGCGCCAGCAGCCAAGAATATATCGCCACGAGCTCCTATAATTCACCCCTCCACTTT.

This clonotype has ten or more counts. V is TRBV11-1 and J is TRBJ2-1, with D possibly being TRBD1 (6 bases). Trimming left V 5 bases short and J 2 bases short, with 13 bases between. Looked up from germline, CDR1 is SGHAT and CDR2 is FQDESV (reference sequence). CDR3 length: 15 residues. The CDR3 sequence: CASSPTGIAYNEQFF. Here the CDR3 DNA reads TGTGCCAGCAGCCCCACAGGGATCGCCTACAATGAGCAGTTCTTC.

The chain joins TRBV6-1 to TRBJ1-1, with D hard to call. The CDR3 runs to 13 residues. Germline CDR1 and CDR2: MNHNS and SASEGT. V lost 7 bases to trimming and J lost 0 bases, with 9 bases between them. CDR3 sequence (DNA): TGTGCCAGCATTTTGATAATGAACACTGAAGCTTTCTTT. Its translation is CASILIMNTEAFF.

The genes are TRBV6-5 and TRBJ1-6; D is unresolved. CDR1 and CDR2 from the germline V gene are MNHEY and SVGAGI. The CDR3 spans 13 residues. The V gene lost 2 bases and the J gene lost 8 bases, with 7 bases spanning the gap. The CDR3 reads CASSYTEDSPLHF. CDR3 sequence (DNA): TGTGCCAGCAGTTACACCGAGGATTCACCCCTCCACTTT.

This clonotype was detected ten times or more. The chain links TRBV5-1 to TRBJ1-1; 7 bases match TRBD1. V lost 3 bases to trimming and J lost 4 bases; unmatched junction nucleotides: 3. This CDR3 contains 13 residues. Per germline, CDR1 SGHRS and CDR2 YFSETQ. This CDR3 reads CASSYSGGTEAFF. CDR3 coding DNA: TGCGCCAGCAGCTATTCAGGGGGCACTGAAGCTTTCTTT.

This clonotype occurred many times. The chain has TRBV10-2 and TRBJ1-1; D remains ambiguous. V gave up 3 bases and J gave up 3 bases, with 14 bases separating them. Germline V lookup: CDR1 WSHSY, CDR2 SAAADI. This CDR3 is built from 15 residues. CDR3 in DNA: TGCGCCAGCAGTGAATGGCGGGAATGGGACACTGAAGCTTTCTTT. Translating it yields CASSEWREWDTEAFF.

This clonotype was seen many times. The chain is built from TRBV11-2 and TRBJ2-2, with 10 bases fitting TRBD2. The germline CDR1 and CDR2 sequences are SGHAT and FQNNGV. Trimming took 6 bases from V and 3 from J; bases not matched to a gene: 4. The CDR3 consists of 15 residues. The CDR3 sequence: CASRSGLADTGELFF. The CDR3 bases are TGTGCCAGCAGGTCCGGACTAGCGGACACCGGGGAGCTGTTTTTT.

The chain employs TRBV7-6 and TRBJ1-5; no clear D gene. The V and J ends lost 1 base and 5 bases respectively, with 9 bases between them. CDR1 and CDR2 (germline): SGHVS, FNYEAQ. This CDR3 contains 14 residues. The CDR3, as DNA: TGTGCCAGCAGCTTAGTAGGGCCAGATCAGCCCCAGCATTTT. Encoded protein: CASSLVGPDQPQHF.

This clonotype came up many times. The J gene is TRBJ1-1, the V gene TRBV5-1; possibly TRBD1 for D (5 bases). The ends were cut back, 3 bases at V and 1 base at J, with 13 bases in the middle. Germline assignment: CDR1 SGHRS and CDR2 YFSETQ. The CDR3 spans 15 residues. CDR3 coding DNA: TGCGCCAGCAGCTCACCACAGGAAGGGAACACTGAAGCTTTCTTT. This sequence encodes CASSSPQEGNTEAFF.

This clonotype was counted at least ten times. The chain uses TRBV30 and TRBJ1-5; D gene ambiguous. In germline, CDR1 is GTSNPN, CDR2 SVGIG (reference sequence). V was cut by 0 bases and J by 3 bases, with 12 bases left in between. The CDR3 is 15 amino acids. The CDR3 DNA is TGTGCCTGGAGTGTACGGAGGGCAGTCAATCAGCCCCAGCATTTT. Residues: CAWSVRRAVNQPQHF.